This section outlines one T cell receptor (beta chain) sequence together with its context. Its antigen is unknown. Sequencing used immunoSEQ multiplex PCR; TCRdb keeps in-frame clones, though not all of them. The data contain some 70,000 clones, approximately 80% of them singletons. Sequencing was preceded by expansion of antigen-specific CD4+ T cells with viral peptide pools in the ViraFEST assay. Isolation of CD4+ T cells took place after 10 days of culture. Absence of prior SARS-CoV-2 infection characterized the vaccine recipients, who showed negative nucleocapsid antibodies. Half-medium changes using IL-2 medium occurred on days 3 and 7. The data are from a study of vaccination effects on CD4 cells after COVID-19. This TCR derives from a human donor who received a COVID-19 vaccine. The sequencing here drew on CD4+ T cells from PBMCs cultured with SARS-CoV-2 spike peptides, taken before COVID-19 vaccination.

The CDR3 here is CASSYHGGYTF. In DNA form, the CDR3 reads TGTGCCAGCAGTTATCATGGCGGCTACACCTTC. The V call is TRBV28, the J call TRBJ1-2; D call uncertain. The CDR3 consists of 11 residues. The V gene lost 4 bases and the J gene lost 8 bases, with 8 bases spanning the gap. CDR1 and CDR2 (germline): MDHEN, SYDVKM.